These 11 T cell receptor beta chains came from one sample sequenced in a study of cytomegalovirus exposure and HLA in healthy donors. It was with 60 Vbeta and 13 Jbeta primers that the PCR ran. This table comes from immunoSEQ multiplex PCR, and its TCRdb copy is limited to in-frame clones, with some not included. The table lists over 150,000 clones, about 80% of them singletons, with about 2.2% in the top ten. The sequenced sample consisted of PBMCs. The source is a man aged 40-49 years in good health and CMV-seronegative.

This clone was counted once. The CDR3 DNA follows: TGTGCCAGCAGTGATCCAGGAAGTTCCTACGAGCAGTACTTC. This encodes CASSDPGSSYEQYF. The chain uses TRBV6-1 and TRBJ2-5, with no clear D. The DNA matches TRBJ2-7 better at its end, which makes the J call doubtful. Germline V lookup: CDR1 MNHNS, CDR2 SASEGT. This CDR3 comprises 14 residues.

The V call is TRBV6-1, the J call TRBJ2-5, with D tentatively TRBD2 (5 bases). V was pared by 7 bases and J by 7 bases, with 10 bases between. This CDR3 region has 11 residues. The V gene's germline CDR1 is MNHNS and CDR2 SASEGT. Here the CDR3 reads CASNKEVTQYF. The CDR3 region has the DNA TGTGCCAGCAATAAGGAGGTGACCCAGTACTTC.

This clone was detected a few times. The gene calls are TRBV6-1 and TRBJ1-1; TRBD1 is a possible D gene (5 bases). The CDR3 is 11 amino acids. V was shortened by 8 bases and J by 4 bases, with 8 bases between the two germline ends. Germline values: CDR1 MNHNS, CDR2 SASEGT. DNA of the CDR3: TGTGCCAGCGAGACAGCCACTGAAGCTTTCTTT. Protein product: CASETATEAFF.

The genes are TRBV7-9 and TRBJ2-3, with 10 bases fitting TRBD2. Germline V CDR1 and CDR2: SEHNR, FQNEAQ (reference sequence). The CDR3 covers 16 residues. After removal of 1 base from V and 2 bases from J, the junction contained 3 bases not matched to a gene. CDR3 DNA sequence: TGTGCCAGCAGCTTAGGACTAGCGGGCTACACAGATACGCAGTATTTT. This encodes CASSLGLAGYTDTQYF.

This clone was seen a few times. The chain is built from TRBV7-9 and TRBJ2-7, with D perhaps matching TRBD1 or TRBD2 (6 bases each). Germline CDR1 is SEHNR and CDR2 is FQNEAQ (reference sequence). V was trimmed by 5 bases and J by 0 bases, leaving 20 bases between them. The CDR3 sequence is 17 residues long. The CDR3 bases are TGTGCCAGCAGCATAGGGGGGACAACCCAGAGCTCCTACGAGCAGTACTTC. This translates into CASSIGGTTQSSYEQYF.

J is TRBJ2-5 and V is TRBV7-2, with 7 positions matching TRBD1. Germline-derived CDR1 and CDR2 are SGHTA and FQGNSA. The CDR3 sequence is 15 residues long. Trimming at V came to 4 bases and at J to 4 bases, leaving 9 bases not matched to a gene. DNA of the CDR3: TGTGCCAGCAGCTCGGCTAGGACAGGTGGAGAGACCCAGTACTTC. It encodes CASSSARTGGETQYF.

Here the CDR3 reads CASSPRQAQETQYF. Here the CDR3 DNA reads TGTGCCAGCAGCCCCCGACAGGCCCAAGAGACCCAGTACTTC. This chain uses TRBV7-2 with TRBJ2-5, with D tentatively TRBD1 (6 bases). The CDR3 totals 14 residues. Germline V lookup: CDR1 SGHTA, CDR2 FQGNSA. V was shortened by 5 bases and J by 1 base, with 11 bases between the two germline ends.

The genes are TRBV5-1 and TRBJ1-1; TRBD1 matches 7 bases. Losses at the gene ends were 6 bases for V and 2 bases for J; bases not matched to a gene: 7. Germline CDR1 and CDR2: SGHRS and YFSETQ. The CDR3 length is 14 residues. CDR3 DNA: TGCGCCAGCAATAGGGACAGCAGTAACACTGAAGCTTTCTTT. As protein: CASNRDSSNTEAFF.

This chain joins TRBV4-2 and TRBJ2-3; possibly TRBD2 for D (6 bases). Deletions cut 1 base from V and 6 bases from J, with 17 bases between. Germline-derived CDR1 and CDR2 are LGHNA and YNFKEQ. CDR3 length: 16 amino acids. The CDR3 DNA reads as TGTGCCAGCAGCCAAGTCTCTAGCGCTACGTTGGATACGCAGTATTTT. Protein: CASSQVSSATLDTQYF.

V is TRBV29-1 and J is TRBJ2-5; unclear D gene. The end of the DNA aligns better with TRBJ2-7, so the J call may be wrong. Germline V lookup: CDR1 SQVTM, CDR2 ANQGSEA. This CDR3 is 12 amino acids long. The DNA for the CDR3 is TGCAGCGGTTCGCGTGGGGCCTACGAGCAGTACTTC. Translated, it gives CSGSRGAYEQYF.

The rearrangement uses TRBV7-2 and TRBJ2-1, with 7 bases fitting TRBD2. CDR1 is SGHTA, CDR2 FQGNSA, per germline. The CDR3 is made up of 16 amino acids. J lost 3 bases, V lost 0 bases, and 5 bases had no gene match. The CDR3 sequence: CASSLAGRAVYNEQFF. CDR3 in DNA: TGTGCCAGCAGCTTAGCAGGGAGGGCGGTCTACAATGAGCAGTTCTTC.